A selection of T cell receptor beta chains follows, all from one sample in a study of blood T cell repertoires in COVID-19. Produced via immunoSEQ multiplex PCR; TCRdb's table is partial and in-frame only. The sample consists of about 230,000 clones, approximately 87% of them appearing once. The sample taken for sequencing was peripheral blood. The receptors come from a woman in her 70s with active or convalescent COVID-19. Both conserved end residues are part of each CDR3. The order of the fields is J gene, D gene, clone size, V gene, CDR3 DNA, CDR3 protein. D genes are given only for firm matches. The listing skips clone size in some rows; elsewhere it reads once, few, many or a size class.

j_call: TRBJ1-6; d_call: TRBD1; clone_size: -; v_call: TRBV11-2; cdr3_nt: TGTGCCAGCAGCTCAAATACCGGGACAGGGAGTCGGCCCCTCCACTTT; cdr3_aa: CASSSNTGTGSRPLHF
j_call: TRBJ1-6; d_call: -; clone_size: -; v_call: TRBV28; cdr3_nt: TGTGCCAGTCTACAGGGTAATTCACCCCTCCACTTT; cdr3_aa: CASLQGNSPLHF
j_call: TRBJ2-7; d_call: -; clone_size: once; v_call: TRBV2; cdr3_nt: TGTGCCAGCACCATCCAGGGCCCGAGCTCCTACGAGCAGTACTTC; cdr3_aa: CASTIQGPSSYEQYF
j_call: TRBJ2-7; d_call: -; clone_size: -; v_call: TRBV7-9; cdr3_nt: TGTGCCAGCAGCGGGAGCTACGAGCAGTACTTC; cdr3_aa: CASSGSYEQYF
j_call: TRBJ2-3; d_call: TRBD2; clone_size: once; v_call: TRBV9; cdr3_nt: TGTGCCAGCAGCGTAGGAGGGAGCGGGAGGCGGGAAGATACGCAGTATTTT; cdr3_aa: CASSVGGSGRREDTQYF
j_call: TRBJ2-7; d_call: -; clone_size: -; v_call: TRBV7-2; cdr3_nt: TGTGCCAGCAGCCAGGGGGTTTTTACGGGGGAGACCAGCGACTTC; cdr3_aa: CASSQGVFTGETSDF
j_call: TRBJ2-2; d_call: -; clone_size: -; v_call: TRBV3-1/TRBV3-2; cdr3_nt: TGTGCCAGCAGCCAAGATAGTGGTCCCCACTCCGGGGAGCTGTTTTTT; cdr3_aa: CASSQDSGPHSGELFF
j_call: TRBJ1-1; d_call: -; clone_size: -; v_call: TRBV25-1; cdr3_nt: TGTGCCAGCATCCCGGCAGGGGCTCACACTGAAGCTTTCTTT; cdr3_aa: CASIPAGAHTEAFF
j_call: TRBJ2-5; d_call: -; clone_size: -; v_call: TRBV7-2; cdr3_nt: TGTGCCAGCAGCTTATGGACCGGGACTCGACAAGAGACCCAGTACTTC; cdr3_aa: CASSLWTGTRQETQYF
j_call: TRBJ1-6; d_call: TRBD1; clone_size: -; v_call: TRBV19; cdr3_nt: TGTGCCAGTAGTACCGGGACAGGGGGACGGACACCCCTCCACTTT; cdr3_aa: CASSTGTGGRTPLHF
j_call: TRBJ2-1; d_call: -; clone_size: -; v_call: TRBV11-2; cdr3_nt: TGTGCCAGCAGCTTAGGCTTCCAAGGGGTTGAGCAGTTCTTC; cdr3_aa: CASSLGFQGVEQFF
j_call: TRBJ2-7; d_call: -; clone_size: -; v_call: TRBV6-6; cdr3_nt: TGTGCCAGCAGTCAATCTTCCAGGGGAGAGCAGTACTTC; cdr3_aa: CASSQSSRGEQYF
j_call: TRBJ2-3; d_call: -; clone_size: -; v_call: TRBV6-5; cdr3_nt: TGTGCCAGCAGTATGAGTCTAACAGATACGCAGTATTTT; cdr3_aa: CASSMSLTDTQYF
j_call: TRBJ2-2; d_call: TRBD1; clone_size: -; v_call: TRBV5-1; cdr3_nt: TGCGCCAGCAGCTCTCGGACAGGGGCCACCGGGGAGCTGTTTTTT; cdr3_aa: CASSSRTGATGELFF
j_call: TRBJ1-6; d_call: -; clone_size: few; v_call: TRBV27; cdr3_nt: TGTGCCAGCACCGGGAGCTCCTATAATTCACCCCTCCACTTT; cdr3_aa: CASTGSSYNSPLHF
j_call: TRBJ2-7; d_call: TRBD1; clone_size: -; v_call: TRBV3-1/TRBV3-2; cdr3_nt: TGTGCCAGCAGGCATACACCTTCGGGACAGGGGTCCGAGCAGTACTTC; cdr3_aa: CASRHTPSGQGSEQYF
j_call: TRBJ2-1; d_call: TRBD2; clone_size: -; v_call: TRBV9; cdr3_nt: TGTGCCAGCAGCGTAGATCGAGCGGGAGGGCCCCTCTACAATGAGCAGTTCTTC; cdr3_aa: CASSVDRAGGPLYNEQFF
j_call: TRBJ2-7; d_call: -; clone_size: -; v_call: TRBV30; cdr3_nt: TGTGCCTGGAGTGGCCAGGGGGGACGCTACGAGCAGTACTTC; cdr3_aa: CAWSGQGGRYEQYF
j_call: TRBJ1-6; d_call: -; clone_size: few; v_call: TRBV4-1; cdr3_nt: TGCGCCAGCAGCCAAGGGACAGCCTATAATTCACCCCTCCACTTT; cdr3_aa: CASSQGTAYNSPLHF
j_call: TRBJ1-4; d_call: -; clone_size: -; v_call: TRBV7-6; cdr3_nt: TGTGCCAGCAGCTTAGCCGGGGGATGGGCTGAAAAACTGTTTTTT; cdr3_aa: CASSLAGGWAEKLFF
j_call: TRBJ2-5; d_call: -; clone_size: -; v_call: TRBV3-1/TRBV3-2; cdr3_nt: TGTGCCAGCAGCCGCCGGGAGACCCAGTACTTC; cdr3_aa: CASSRRETQYF
j_call: TRBJ2-1; d_call: -; clone_size: once; v_call: TRBV5-1; cdr3_nt: TGCGCCAGCAGTCAAGCCGTTTTAGACTCCTACAATGAGCAGTTCTTC; cdr3_aa: CASSQAVLDSYNEQFF
j_call: TRBJ1-2; d_call: -; clone_size: -; v_call: TRBV18; cdr3_nt: TGTGCCAGCTCACCAGAGGGGAGGGGAGTTGGCTACACCTTC; cdr3_aa: CASSPEGRGVGYTF
j_call: TRBJ2-1; d_call: TRBD2; clone_size: -; v_call: TRBV7-2; cdr3_nt: TGTGCCAGCAGTCGACTCAGCGGGGGGCTGAACAATGAGCAGTTCTTC; cdr3_aa: CASSRLSGGLNNEQFF
j_call: TRBJ2-1; d_call: -; clone_size: once; v_call: TRBV13; cdr3_nt: TGTGCCAGCAGCCAAGGACTTAGCTCCTACAATGAGCAGTTCTTC; cdr3_aa: CASSQGLSSYNEQFF
j_call: TRBJ2-2; d_call: TRBD2; clone_size: -; v_call: TRBV5-1; cdr3_nt: TGCGCCAGCAGCTTCGCAGCGGGAGTTACCGGGGAGCTGTTTTTT; cdr3_aa: CASSFAAGVTGELFF
j_call: TRBJ1-1; d_call: -; clone_size: -; v_call: TRBV3-1/TRBV3-2; cdr3_nt: TGTGCCAGCAGCCACTGGGGGGGTCCAGCTTTCTTT; cdr3_aa: CASSHWGGPAFF
j_call: TRBJ2-2; d_call: -; clone_size: -; v_call: TRBV7-6; cdr3_nt: TGTGCCAGCAGCTTAGCGCTCGGCGGGTCCGGGGAGCTGTTTTTT; cdr3_aa: CASSLALGGSGELFF
j_call: TRBJ1-5; d_call: -; clone_size: many; v_call: TRBV2; cdr3_nt: TGTGCCAGCAGTGAAAGCACGGGGGGGTTGGGACAGCCCCAGCATTTT; cdr3_aa: CASSESTGGLGQPQHF
j_call: TRBJ2-2; d_call: -; clone_size: -; v_call: TRBV7-9; cdr3_nt: TGTGCCAGCAGCTTCCAGAACGGGGAGCTGTTTTTT; cdr3_aa: CASSFQNGELFF
j_call: TRBJ2-3; d_call: TRBD1; clone_size: -; v_call: TRBV24-1; cdr3_nt: TGTGCCACCAGTGACTACAGGGGAGATACGCAGTATTTT; cdr3_aa: CATSDYRGDTQYF
j_call: TRBJ1-5; d_call: -; clone_size: few; v_call: TRBV30; cdr3_nt: TGTGCCTGGCCCGACAGGACCCATCAGCCCCAGCATTTT; cdr3_aa: CAWPDRTHQPQHF
j_call: TRBJ2-5; d_call: -; clone_size: -; v_call: TRBV5-1; cdr3_nt: TGCGCCAGCAGCTTGCAGGGTCAAGAGACCCAGTACTTC; cdr3_aa: CASSLQGQETQYF
j_call: TRBJ2-6; d_call: -; clone_size: -; v_call: TRBV11-2; cdr3_nt: TGTGCCAGCAGCCGGATGGTAGGGGCCGGGGCCAACGTCCTGACTTTC; cdr3_aa: CASSRMVGAGANVLTF
j_call: TRBJ2-5; d_call: TRBD1; clone_size: -; v_call: TRBV28; cdr3_nt: TGTGCCAGCAGTTCCCAAGGACAGGGTTTGGAAGAGACCCAGTACTTC; cdr3_aa: CASSSQGQGLEETQYF
j_call: TRBJ1-5; d_call: -; clone_size: -; v_call: TRBV27; cdr3_nt: TGTGCCAGCAGTCACGGACAGCCCTATAGCAATCAGCCCCAGCATTTT; cdr3_aa: CASSHGQPYSNQPQHF
j_call: TRBJ2-2; d_call: -; clone_size: -; v_call: TRBV10-3; cdr3_nt: TGTGCCATCAGTGAGGGAACAGGGCACACCGGGGAGCTGTTTTTT; cdr3_aa: CAISEGTGHTGELFF
j_call: TRBJ1-2; d_call: -; clone_size: once; v_call: TRBV7-9; cdr3_nt: TGTGCCAGCAGTTCAGGGTTTGGCTACACCTTC; cdr3_aa: CASSSGFGYTF
j_call: TRBJ2-1; d_call: TRBD2; clone_size: many; v_call: TRBV3-1/TRBV3-2; cdr3_nt: TGTGCCAGCAGCTACGGGACTAGCGGCCATGAGCAGTTCTTC; cdr3_aa: CASSYGTSGHEQFF
j_call: TRBJ2-5; d_call: TRBD2; clone_size: -; v_call: TRBV19; cdr3_nt: TGTGCCAGTACCCCGACTAGCGGGCAAGGGGAGACCCAGTACTTC; cdr3_aa: CASTPTSGQGETQYF
j_call: TRBJ1-3; d_call: TRBD1; clone_size: once; v_call: TRBV5-1; cdr3_nt: TGCGCCAGCAGCCGGACAGGGGACGTCCTAATATCTGGAAACACCATATATTTT; cdr3_aa: CASSRTGDVLISGNTIYF
j_call: TRBJ2-5; d_call: TRBD2; clone_size: few; v_call: TRBV7-7; cdr3_nt: TGTGCTAGCAGCTTACGCGGGAGCTCAGAGACCCAGTACTTC; cdr3_aa: CASSLRGSSETQYF
j_call: TRBJ2-3; d_call: TRBD2; clone_size: -; v_call: TRBV5-1; cdr3_nt: TGCGCCAGCAACCGGGGGGTCACAGATACGCAGTATTTT; cdr3_aa: CASNRGVTDTQYF
j_call: TRBJ2-7; d_call: TRBD2; clone_size: once; v_call: TRBV30; cdr3_nt: TGTGCCTGGAGTGGCTACAGACGCGTAGGTACTAGCGGCTACGAGCAGTACTTC; cdr3_aa: CAWSGYRRVGTSGYEQYF
j_call: TRBJ2-1; d_call: TRBD2; clone_size: -; v_call: TRBV10-1; cdr3_nt: TGCGCCAGCAGCGGGGTGGCTAGCGGAGCCTACAATGAGCAGTTCTTC; cdr3_aa: CASSGVASGAYNEQFF
j_call: TRBJ1-3; d_call: -; clone_size: -; v_call: TRBV2; cdr3_nt: TGTGCCAGCAGGAGACAGTACCTTGGAAACACCATATATTTT; cdr3_aa: CASRRQYLGNTIYF
j_call: TRBJ1-4; d_call: TRBD1; clone_size: -; v_call: TRBV10-3; cdr3_nt: TGTGCCTCAACCGGGGAGCCGACAGGGACAGATAAACTGTTTTTT; cdr3_aa: CASTGEPTGTDKLFF
j_call: TRBJ2-5; d_call: -; clone_size: few; v_call: TRBV3-1/TRBV3-2; cdr3_nt: TGTGCCAGCAGCCAAGATTTCACTGACCAAGAGACCCAGTACTTC; cdr3_aa: CASSQDFTDQETQYF
j_call: TRBJ2-2; d_call: TRBD1; clone_size: -; v_call: TRBV27; cdr3_nt: TGTGCCAGCAGTCCCCGGACAGGGACGAACACCGGGGAGCTGTTTTTT; cdr3_aa: CASSPRTGTNTGELFF
j_call: TRBJ1-5; d_call: -; clone_size: -; v_call: TRBV19; cdr3_nt: TGTGCCAGTAGTAACTTGGAGGGCAATCAGCCCCAGCATTTT; cdr3_aa: CASSNLEGNQPQHF
j_call: TRBJ2-7; d_call: -; clone_size: few; v_call: TRBV12-2; cdr3_nt: TGTGCAAGTCGCTTCCGCCCCGTACGGTTGGTAGTACCCGGAGCGGAGTACTACGAGCAGTACTTC; cdr3_aa: CASRFRPVRLVVPGAEYYEQYF
j_call: TRBJ1-4; d_call: -; clone_size: -; v_call: TRBV28; cdr3_nt: TGTGCCAGCAGTTTATCTTCTAGTGAAAAACTGTTTTTT; cdr3_aa: CASSLSSSEKLFF
j_call: TRBJ2-2; d_call: -; clone_size: many; v_call: TRBV11-2; cdr3_nt: TGTGCCAGCAGCGCGGCGGGGTCCACCGGGGAGCTGTTTTTT; cdr3_aa: CASSAAGSTGELFF
j_call: TRBJ2-7; d_call: -; clone_size: -; v_call: TRBV30; cdr3_nt: TGTGCCTGGAGTCCGTCCAACCGGTACGAGCAGTACTTC; cdr3_aa: CAWSPSNRYEQYF
j_call: TRBJ1-2; d_call: -; clone_size: -; v_call: TRBV6-6; cdr3_nt: TGTGCCAGCAGCCCCGGGGTTGACTATGGCTACACCTTC; cdr3_aa: CASSPGVDYGYTF